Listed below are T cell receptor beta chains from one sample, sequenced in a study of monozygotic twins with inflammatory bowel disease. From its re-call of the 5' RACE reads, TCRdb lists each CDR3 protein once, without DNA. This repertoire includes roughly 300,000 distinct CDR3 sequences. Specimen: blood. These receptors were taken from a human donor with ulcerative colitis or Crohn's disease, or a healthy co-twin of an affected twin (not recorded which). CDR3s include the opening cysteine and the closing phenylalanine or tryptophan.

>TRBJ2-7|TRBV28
CASNVVGQGTYEQYF
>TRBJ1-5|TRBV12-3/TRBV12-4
CASRVSGNQPQHF
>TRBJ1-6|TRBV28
CASSLEGLDSPLHF
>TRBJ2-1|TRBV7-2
CASSPPPGLAYQFF
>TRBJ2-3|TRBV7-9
CASSPGTPGGTQYF
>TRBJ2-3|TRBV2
CASSVRPDTQYF
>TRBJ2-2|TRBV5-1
CASSLVGSNTGELFF
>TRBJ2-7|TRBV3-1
CASSQDLEAGGTYEQYF
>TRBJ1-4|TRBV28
CASSPGGSNEKLFF
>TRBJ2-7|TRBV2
CASSDQGSGGLYEQYF
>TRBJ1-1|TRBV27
CASGRMNTEAFF
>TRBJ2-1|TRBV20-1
CSARGGGLENEQFF
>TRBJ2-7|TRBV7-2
CASSFGGLPEQYF
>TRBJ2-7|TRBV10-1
CASSDKANSYEQYF
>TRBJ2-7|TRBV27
CASSLVRQPYEQYF
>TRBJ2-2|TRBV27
CASSLISGTNTGELFF
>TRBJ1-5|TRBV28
CASRSYRGLQPQHF
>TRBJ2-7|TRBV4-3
CASSQGGGGLYEQYF
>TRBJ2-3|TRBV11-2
CASSDRVTSTDTQYF
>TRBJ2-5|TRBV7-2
CASRLEAETQYF
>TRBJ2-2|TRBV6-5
CASRPNGVNTGELFF
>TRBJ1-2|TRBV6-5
CASSYSQRGPPGYTF
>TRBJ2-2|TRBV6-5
CASSYRTGMTSGELFF
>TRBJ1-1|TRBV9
CASSTPKTGGTEAFF
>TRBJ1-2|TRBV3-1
CASAREEAYGYTF
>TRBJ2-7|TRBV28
CASRQVDSYEQYF
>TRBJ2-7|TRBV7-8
CASSLFSTYEQYF
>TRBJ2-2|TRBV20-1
CSAQVGRGTGELFF
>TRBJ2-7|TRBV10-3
CAISESGIEQYF
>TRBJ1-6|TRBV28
CASSLRTGTVHF
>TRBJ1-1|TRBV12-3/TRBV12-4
CASIQGAHTEAFF
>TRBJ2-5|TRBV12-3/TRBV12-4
CASSLLGRGQWGTQYF
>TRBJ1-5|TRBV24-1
CATSDPGEGWNQPQHF
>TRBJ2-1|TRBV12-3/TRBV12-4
CASSLTGDEQFF
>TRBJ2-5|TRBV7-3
CASSVMPSYDGTLPGRETQYF
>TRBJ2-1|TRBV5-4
CASSTRGGNDEQFF
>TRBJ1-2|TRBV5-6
CASSLRPDRANYGYTF
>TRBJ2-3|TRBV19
CASSIQGAFTDTQYF
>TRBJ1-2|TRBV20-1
CSPPGRNYGYTF
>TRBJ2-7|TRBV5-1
CASSGGPTNYEQYF
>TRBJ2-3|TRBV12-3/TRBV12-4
CASRPGGGRTDTQYF
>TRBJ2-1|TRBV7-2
CASSLGSGGRNEQFF
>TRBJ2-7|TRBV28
CASSLVGQGVQEQYF
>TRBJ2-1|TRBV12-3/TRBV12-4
CASTQGQMGSIEQFF